This is a list of T cell receptor beta chains from one sample in a study of graft-versus-host responses after intestinal transplantation. Measured with immunoSEQ multiplex PCR; TCRdb has only the in-frame clones, and not every one. Of about 94,000 clones in the sample, around nine tenths were seen once. These receptors' targets are unknown. Sequenced material: unstimulated CD8+ T cells sorted from spleen or lymph node cells, taken before intestinal transplant. The receptor source for this set is a human donor who received an intestinal transplant. The CDR3 runs from the conserved cysteine through the conserved F or W. D genes are given only for firm matches. For some rows the clone size is stated as once, few or many, or as a class when expanded; others skip it.

CDR3 DNA	CDR3 protein	D gene	clone size	J gene	V gene
TGTGCCAGCAGTTACGTGTGGCAGGGTGGAGGGGAGCTGTTTTTT	CASSYVWQGGGELFF	-	-	TRBJ2-2	TRBV6-5
TGTGCCAGCAGGGAGGAGCGGGAGTCTATCCACGAGCAGTACTTC	CASREERESIHEQYF	TRBD2	-	TRBJ2-7	TRBV6-5
TGCGCCAGCAGCCCGCGGGCTTCCTCCTACGAGCAGTACTTC	CASSPRASSYEQYF	-	few	TRBJ2-7	TRBV4-1
TGTGCCAGCAGCTTAGCTCCCGGGACTAGCGGGAGGTTTACCAGCAATGAGCAGTTCTTC	CASSLAPGTSGRFTSNEQFF	TRBD2	-	TRBJ2-1	TRBV7-6
TGTGCCAGTGAGGGGGGGGCAGGTCAGCCCCAGCATTTT	CASEGGAGQPQHF	-	-	TRBJ1-5	TRBV19
TGTGCTAGTGGTTTGGTACTGACAGGGCGACTGGGCACAGATACGCAGTATTTT	CASGLVLTGRLGTDTQYF	TRBD1	once	TRBJ2-3	TRBV12-5
TGCGCCAGCAGCCAAGTTGGTACAGCTTCTAACTATGGCTACACCTTC	CASSQVGTASNYGYTF	-	-	TRBJ1-2	TRBV4-1
TGTGCCAGCAGTTTAAGGACAGGGGTTGAGCAGTTCTTC	CASSLRTGVEQFF	TRBD1	once	TRBJ2-1	TRBV27
TGCGCCAGCAGCAAGACAGGGCCCTCTGGGGCCAACGTCCTGACTTTC	CASSKTGPSGANVLTF	TRBD1	-	TRBJ2-6	TRBV4-1
TGTGCCAGCAGTGAAGCTCGGGGGAATGAGCAGTTCTTC	CASSEARGNEQFF	-	-	TRBJ2-1	TRBV2
TGTGCCAGCAGTGACTCCGGGCCGAGGGACTATGGCTACACCTTC	CASSDSGPRDYGYTF	-	-	TRBJ1-2	TRBV6-1
TGTGCCGCCGCACAGACGACAGGGATGGAGACCCAGTACTTC	CAAAQTTGMETQYF	TRBD1	-	TRBJ2-5	TRBV6-1
TGTGCCAGCAGCTCGACAGTAGCGGGAGAAGAGACCCAGTACTTC	CASSSTVAGEETQYF	TRBD2	-	TRBJ2-5	TRBV7-9
TGTGCCAGCAGCGTGGGAGGAACTAACTATGGCTACACCTTC	CASSVGGTNYGYTF	-	-	TRBJ1-2	TRBV7-9
TGTGCCAGCAGCTTAGTTCAGACTAGCTCTAGCACAGATACGCAGTATTTT	CASSLVQTSSSTDTQYF	TRBD2	-	TRBJ2-3	TRBV7-6
TGCAGCGCACCCCAATGGACAGGGAGGGATGAGCAGTTCTTC	CSAPQWTGRDEQFF	-	-	TRBJ2-1	TRBV29-1
TGTGCCAGCAGTGATTCGGGAGCGGGTACAGATACGCAGTATTTT	CASSDSGAGTDTQYF	-	-	TRBJ2-3	TRBV2
TGTGCCAGCAGTGAAGTCCCAGGAGGCTACACCTTC	CASSEVPGGYTF	-	-	TRBJ1-2	TRBV6-5
TGTGCCACCTCGACAGGAGCAACCGACACTGAAGCTTTCTTT	CATSTGATDTEAFF	-	-	TRBJ1-1	TRBV25-1
TGCGCCAGCAGCCTCCGAAGAGAAATTGAAGCTTTCTTT	CASSLRREIEAFF	-	-	TRBJ1-1	TRBV4-1
TGCGCCAGCAGCCCAGACTACAATGAGCAGTTCTTC	CASSPDYNEQFF	-	-	TRBJ2-1	TRBV5-1
TGTGCCAGTAGTATATCCCTTACTAATTACAATGAGCAGTTCTTC	CASSISLTNYNEQFF	-	-	TRBJ2-1	TRBV19
TGTGCCAGCAGCTTAATCGGGACAGATCTTAAAAATGAGCAGTTCTTC	CASSLIGTDLKNEQFF	TRBD1	-	TRBJ2-1	TRBV7-2
TGTGCCAGCAGTTTCCCCGGGCAGGGAGGAAACATTCAGTACTTC	CASSFPGQGGNIQYF	-	-	TRBJ2-4	TRBV28
TGCGCCAGCAGTGAGTCTTTAGCGCAGGTGCGGGAGACCCAGTACTTC	CASSESLAQVRETQYF	-	once	TRBJ2-5	TRBV10-2
TGTGCCAGCAGCGCGGGACAGGGGACAAGGGAGACCCAGTACTTC	CASSAGQGTRETQYF	TRBD1	-	TRBJ2-5	TRBV9
TGTGCCAGTAGCGATGGCGGGTCCTACGAGCAGTACTTC	CASSDGGSYEQYF	-	-	TRBJ2-7	TRBV19
TGTGCCAGCAGCCTGGAGGCAGGCGACTCTGGGGCCAACGTCCTGACTTTC	CASSLEAGDSGANVLTF	-	-	TRBJ2-6	TRBV28
TGTGCCAGCAGCCCCACCAACAGGGCGGGCTACACCTTC	CASSPTNRAGYTF	-	few	TRBJ1-2	TRBV6-5
TGTGCCAGTAGCCCGGGTCCCAGCTCCTACGAGCAGTACTTC	CASSPGPSSYEQYF	-	-	TRBJ2-7	TRBV19
TGTGCCAGTAGTACTCGACTAGCGGGAGCTCGGTACGAGCAGTACTTC	CASSTRLAGARYEQYF	TRBD2	-	TRBJ2-7	TRBV19
TGTGCCAGCAGCATACAGGGAGGGGACACCGGGGAGCTGTTTTTT	CASSIQGGDTGELFF	-	-	TRBJ2-2	TRBV7-8